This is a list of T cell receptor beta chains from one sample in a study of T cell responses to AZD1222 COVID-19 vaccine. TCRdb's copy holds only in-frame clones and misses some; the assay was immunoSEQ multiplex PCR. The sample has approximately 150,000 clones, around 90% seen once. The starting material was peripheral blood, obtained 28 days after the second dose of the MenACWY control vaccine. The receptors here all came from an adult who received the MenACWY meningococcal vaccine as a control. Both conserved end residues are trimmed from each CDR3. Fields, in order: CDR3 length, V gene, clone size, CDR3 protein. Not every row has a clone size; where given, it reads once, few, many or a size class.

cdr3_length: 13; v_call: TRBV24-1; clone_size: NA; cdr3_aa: ATRPQAPPDNEQF
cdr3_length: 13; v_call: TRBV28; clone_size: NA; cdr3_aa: ASTRDSRLNTEAF
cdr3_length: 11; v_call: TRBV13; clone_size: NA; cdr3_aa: ASSLRQGYEQY
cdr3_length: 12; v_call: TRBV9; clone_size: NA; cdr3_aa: ASSVGLAVGEQY
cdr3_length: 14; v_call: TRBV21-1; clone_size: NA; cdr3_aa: ASSKVRTRGRYEQY
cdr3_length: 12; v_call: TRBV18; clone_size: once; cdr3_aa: ASSPPGQQETQY
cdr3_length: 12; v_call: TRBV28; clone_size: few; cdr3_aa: ASRSGTDYYEQY
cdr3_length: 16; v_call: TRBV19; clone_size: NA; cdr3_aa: ASSPWTGRIDVHQPQH
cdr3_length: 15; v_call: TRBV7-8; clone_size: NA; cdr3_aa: ASSPNRWHSSGNTIY
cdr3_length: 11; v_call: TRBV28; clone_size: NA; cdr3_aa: ASTNAAGGEQF
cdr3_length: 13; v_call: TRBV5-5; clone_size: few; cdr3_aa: ASSLMLAGTYEQY
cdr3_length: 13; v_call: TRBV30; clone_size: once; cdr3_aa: AVEIIGRANYGYT
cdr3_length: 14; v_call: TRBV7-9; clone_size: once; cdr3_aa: ASSLDVGPGGYGYT
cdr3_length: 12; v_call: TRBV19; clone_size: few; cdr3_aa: ASSISSYNSPLH
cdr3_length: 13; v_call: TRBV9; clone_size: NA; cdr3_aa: ASSVVASPGNTIY
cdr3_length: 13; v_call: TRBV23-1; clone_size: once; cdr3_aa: ASSQRPGLSSEAF
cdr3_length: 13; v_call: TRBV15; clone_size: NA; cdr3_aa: ATSRGSGTRGTQY
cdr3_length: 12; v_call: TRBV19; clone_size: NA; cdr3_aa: ASSIQRGDNEQF
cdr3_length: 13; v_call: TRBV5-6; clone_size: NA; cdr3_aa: ASSGGLASYNEQF
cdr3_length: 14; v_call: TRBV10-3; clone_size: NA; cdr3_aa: AISGRALSGDSPLH
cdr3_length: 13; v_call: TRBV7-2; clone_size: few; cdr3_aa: ASSLGPFGDTEAF
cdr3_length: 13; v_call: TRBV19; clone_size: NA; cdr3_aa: ASSPGRAGENEQY
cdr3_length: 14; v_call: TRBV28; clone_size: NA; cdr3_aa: ASSPLGFGRSDTQY
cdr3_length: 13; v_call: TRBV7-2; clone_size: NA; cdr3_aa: ASSLAGQGPNEQF
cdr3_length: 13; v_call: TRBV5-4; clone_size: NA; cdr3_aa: ASSLDRRYGGELF
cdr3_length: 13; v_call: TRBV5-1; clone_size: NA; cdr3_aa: ASSLRTTSPGELF
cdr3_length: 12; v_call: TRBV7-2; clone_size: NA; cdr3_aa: ASSLWAENQPQH
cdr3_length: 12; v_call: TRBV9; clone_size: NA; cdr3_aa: ASSVVQGTGELF
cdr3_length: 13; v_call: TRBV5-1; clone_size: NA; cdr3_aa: ASSLAAGSSYEQY
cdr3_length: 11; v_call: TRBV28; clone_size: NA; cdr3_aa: ASSLDRVPGYT
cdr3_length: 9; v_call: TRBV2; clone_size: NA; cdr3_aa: AGGERNEQF
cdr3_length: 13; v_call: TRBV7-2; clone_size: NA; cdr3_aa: ASSPYGARNQPQH
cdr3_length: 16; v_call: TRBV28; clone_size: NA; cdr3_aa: ASSTFGGAGRGTDTQY
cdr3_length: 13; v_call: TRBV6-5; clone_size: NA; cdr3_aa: ASRVRVAGPNEQF
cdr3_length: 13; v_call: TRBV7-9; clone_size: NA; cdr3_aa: ASSQSGRALHEQY
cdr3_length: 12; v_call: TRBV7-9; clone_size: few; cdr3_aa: ASSLHGGSYGYT
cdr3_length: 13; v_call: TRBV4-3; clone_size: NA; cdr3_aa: ASSQTDSGRYEQY